Below, one T cell receptor (beta chain) is given with its context. The antigen remains unidentified. The data were taken from a study of CD8 T cells in Susac syndrome. Sequencing of TCR beta, carried out with a high-throughput approach, was applied to CD8+ and CD4+ T cells from the blood. It was negative isolation that provided the CD8+ and CD4+ T cells, whereas TEMRA cells were enriched by FACS. Findings of the study overall: It was acknowledged in the study that the number of individuals who were included in its TCR sequencing and HLA analysis was relatively small.

Random hexamers primed reverse transcription of about 0.5 to 1 ug RNA. An immunoSEQ multiplex PCR amplified TCR beta CDR3 over 54 Vbeta and 13 Jbeta. Using its own MiXCR run on the immunoSEQ multiplex PCR reads, TCRdb lists one record per CDR3 protein. The table lists about 150,000 distinct CDR3 sequences, 85% to 95% of them singletons. The V and J ends lost 2 bases and 1 base respectively, with 12 bases between them. The germline CDR1 and CDR2 sequences are PRHDT and FYEKMQ (reference sequence). The CDR3 is made up of 16 amino acids. The V gene is TRBV13, the J gene TRBJ2-1; maybe TRBD1 (5 bases). The source material was CD8+ T cells from PBMCs. The clonotype comes from a human donor with multiple sclerosis. The CDR3 coding sequence is TGTGCCAGCAGCTTAATGTCGACAGATTCCTACAATGAGCAGTTCTTC. It codes for CASSLMSTDSYNEQFF.